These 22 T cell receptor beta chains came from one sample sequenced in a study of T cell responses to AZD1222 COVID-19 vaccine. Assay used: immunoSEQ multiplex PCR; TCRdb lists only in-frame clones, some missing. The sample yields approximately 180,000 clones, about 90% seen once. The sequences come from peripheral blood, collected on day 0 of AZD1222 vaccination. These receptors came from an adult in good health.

Here the CDR3 reads CASSLVPQGLSYGYTF. CDR3 nucleotides: TGCGCCAGCAGCTTGGTCCCCCAGGGATTGAGCTATGGCTACACCTTC. The rearrangement joins TRBV5-1 to TRBJ1-2, with D maybe TRBD1 (5 bases). Germline V CDR1 and CDR2: SGHRS, YFSETQ. This CDR3 spans 16 amino acids. Trimming cost V 0 bases and J 4 bases, with 16 bases left between them.

The CDR3 DNA sequence: TGTGCCAGCCCCACTAGCGGGAGGGAGACCCAGTACTTC. Translation: CASPTSGRETQYF. This chain uses TRBV2 with TRBJ2-5, with 12 bases identical to TRBD2. The J segment lost 5 bases and the V segment lost 8 bases, leaving 3 bases of the junction unmatched. The CDR3 runs 13 residues. CDR1 SNHLY and CDR2 FYNNEI come from the germline V gene.

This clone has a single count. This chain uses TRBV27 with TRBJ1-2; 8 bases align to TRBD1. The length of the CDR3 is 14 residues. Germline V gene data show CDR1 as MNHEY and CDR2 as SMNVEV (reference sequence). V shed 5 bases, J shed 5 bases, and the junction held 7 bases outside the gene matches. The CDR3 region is CASSAAQGVYGYTF. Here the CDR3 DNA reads TGTGCCAGCAGTGCCGCACAGGGGGTGTATGGCTACACCTTC.

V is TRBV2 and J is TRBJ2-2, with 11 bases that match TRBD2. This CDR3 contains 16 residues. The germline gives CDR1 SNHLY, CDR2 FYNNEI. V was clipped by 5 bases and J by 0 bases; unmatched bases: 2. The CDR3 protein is CASSSGLAANTGELFF. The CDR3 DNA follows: TGTGCCAGCAGTTCGGGACTAGCGGCGAACACCGGGGAGCTGTTTTTT.

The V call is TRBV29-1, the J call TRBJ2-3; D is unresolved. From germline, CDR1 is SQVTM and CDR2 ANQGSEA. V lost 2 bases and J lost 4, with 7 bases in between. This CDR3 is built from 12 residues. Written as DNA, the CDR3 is TGCAGCGTTGAAAGGCAGGCAGATACGCAGTATTTT. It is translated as CSVERQADTQYF.

CDR3 region: CASSLTSGRFREQYF. CDR3 coding DNA: TGTGCCAGCAGCTTAACTAGCGGGAGGTTCCGGGAGCAGTACTTC. The chain carries TRBV13 and TRBJ2-7, with 12 bases that match TRBD2. The CDR3 spans 15 residues. Germline assignment: CDR1 PRHDT and CDR2 FYEKMQ (reference sequence). V gave up 2 bases and J gave up 7 bases; unmatched junction bases: 6.

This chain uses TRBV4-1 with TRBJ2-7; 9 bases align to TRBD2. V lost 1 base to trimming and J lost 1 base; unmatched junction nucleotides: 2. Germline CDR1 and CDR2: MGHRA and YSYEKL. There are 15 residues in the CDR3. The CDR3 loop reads CASSQGGRGSYEQYF. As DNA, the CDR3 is TGCGCCAGCAGCCAAGGCGGGAGGGGATCCTACGAGCAGTACTTC.

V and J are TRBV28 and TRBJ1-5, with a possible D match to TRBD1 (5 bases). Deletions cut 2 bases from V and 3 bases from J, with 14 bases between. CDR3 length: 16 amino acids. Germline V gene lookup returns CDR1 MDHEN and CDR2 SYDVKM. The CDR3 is CASSLGGRGTNQPQHF. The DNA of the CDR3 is TGTGCCAGCAGTTTAGGGGGGAGGGGAACCAATCAGCCCCAGCATTTT.

The CDR3 nucleotides are TGTGCCAGCAGTCCCAGTGGGCTGGGGGCTGGGAATGGCTACACCTTC. Protein: CASSPSGLGAGNGYTF. The chain joins TRBV28 to TRBJ1-2; D might be TRBD1 (6 bases). The V end was cut by 5 bases, the J end by 6 bases, with 22 bases between. Germline V gene lookup returns CDR1 MDHEN and CDR2 SYDVKM. This CDR3 has 16 amino acids.

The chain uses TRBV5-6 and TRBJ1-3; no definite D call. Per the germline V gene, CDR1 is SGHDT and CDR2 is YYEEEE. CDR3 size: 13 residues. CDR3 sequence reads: CAPAHRSGNTIYF. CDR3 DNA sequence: TGTGCACCCGCGCACCGCTCTGGAAACACCATATATTTT.

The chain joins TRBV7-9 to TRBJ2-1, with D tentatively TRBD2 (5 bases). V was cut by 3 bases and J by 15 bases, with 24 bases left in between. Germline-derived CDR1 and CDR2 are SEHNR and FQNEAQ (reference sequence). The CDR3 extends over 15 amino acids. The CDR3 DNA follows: TGTGCCAGCAGCTTTTCTTTGGGAGATCGGTTCGACTGGTTCTTC. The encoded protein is CASSFSLGDRFDWFF. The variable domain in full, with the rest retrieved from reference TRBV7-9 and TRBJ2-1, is DTGVSQNPRHKITKRGQNVTFRCDPISEHNRLYWYRQTLGQGPEFLTYFQNEAQLEKSRLLSDRFSAERPKGSFSTLEIQRTEQGDSAMYLCASSFSLGDRFDWFFGPGTRLTVL.

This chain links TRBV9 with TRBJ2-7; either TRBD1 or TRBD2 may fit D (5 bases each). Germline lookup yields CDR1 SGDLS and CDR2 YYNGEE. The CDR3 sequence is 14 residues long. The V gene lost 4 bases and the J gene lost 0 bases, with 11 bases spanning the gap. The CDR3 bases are TGTGCCAGCAGCTCTGGGACGCTCTCCTACGAGCAGTACTTC. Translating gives CASSSGTLSYEQYF.

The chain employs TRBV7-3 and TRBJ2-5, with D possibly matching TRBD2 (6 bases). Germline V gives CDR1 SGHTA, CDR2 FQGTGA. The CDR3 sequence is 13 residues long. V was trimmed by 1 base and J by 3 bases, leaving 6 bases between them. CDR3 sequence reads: CASSLRREETQYF. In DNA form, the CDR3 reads TGTGCCAGCAGCTTAAGGAGGGAAGAGACCCAGTACTTC.

CDR3 sequence: CASSLQHSLGEAFF. The CDR3 region has the DNA TGTGCCAGTAGTCTCCAGCACTCGCTAGGGGAAGCTTTCTTT. The chain couples TRBV19 to TRBJ1-1; D remains unclear. Germline V CDR1 and CDR2: LNHDA, SQIVND (reference sequence). The CDR3 length is 14 residues. The germline V and J ends were trimmed by 5 bases and 8 bases, with 18 bases remaining between them.

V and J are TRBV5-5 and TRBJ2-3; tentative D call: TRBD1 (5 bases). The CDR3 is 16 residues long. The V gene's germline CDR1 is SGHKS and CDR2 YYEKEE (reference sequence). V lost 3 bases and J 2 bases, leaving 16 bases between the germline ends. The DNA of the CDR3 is TGTGCCAGCAGCTACAGGTTTGACACCGTCACAGATACGCAGTATTTT. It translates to CASSYRFDTVTDTQYF.

The CDR3, as DNA: TGTGCCAGCAGTTTTCGTCTTTCGCTTGGGGAGCAGTACTTC. This codes for CASSFRLSLGEQYF. The chain recombines TRBV27 with TRBJ2-7; no reliable D call. The CDR3 spans 14 residues. Trimming took 3 bases from V and 7 from J, leaving 16 bases between them. Germline CDR1 is MNHEY and CDR2 is SMNVEV (reference sequence).

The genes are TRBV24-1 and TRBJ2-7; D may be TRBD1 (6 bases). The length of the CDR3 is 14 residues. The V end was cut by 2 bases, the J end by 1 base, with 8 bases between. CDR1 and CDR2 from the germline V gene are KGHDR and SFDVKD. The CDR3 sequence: CATSDSDSSYEQYF. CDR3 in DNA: TGTGCCACCAGTGATTCGGACAGTTCCTACGAGCAGTACTTC.

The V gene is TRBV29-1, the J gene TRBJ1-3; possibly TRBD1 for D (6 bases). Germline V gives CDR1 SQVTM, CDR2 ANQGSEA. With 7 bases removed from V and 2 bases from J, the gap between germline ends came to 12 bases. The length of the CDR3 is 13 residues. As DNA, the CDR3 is TGCAGCGCTGCGGACAGAACTGGAAACACCATATATTTT. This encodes CSAADRTGNTIYF. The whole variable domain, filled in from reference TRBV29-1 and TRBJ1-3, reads SAVISQKPSRDICQRGTSLTIQCQVDSQVTMMFWYRQQPGQSLTLIATANQGSEATYESGFVIDKFPISRPNLTFSTLTVSNMSPEDSSIYLCSAADRTGNTIYFGEGSWLTVV.

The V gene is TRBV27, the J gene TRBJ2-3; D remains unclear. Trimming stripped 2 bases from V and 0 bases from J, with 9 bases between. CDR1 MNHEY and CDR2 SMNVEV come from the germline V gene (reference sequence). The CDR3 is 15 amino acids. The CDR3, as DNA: TGTGCCAGCAGTTTAATGACTTCTAGCACAGATACGCAGTATTTT. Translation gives CASSLMTSSTDTQYF.

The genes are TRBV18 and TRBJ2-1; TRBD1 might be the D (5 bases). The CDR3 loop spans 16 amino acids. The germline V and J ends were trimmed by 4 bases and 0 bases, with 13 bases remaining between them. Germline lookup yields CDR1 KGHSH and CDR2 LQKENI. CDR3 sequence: CASSQDGASSYNEQFF. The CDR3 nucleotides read TGTGCCAGCTCACAAGATGGGGCCAGCTCCTACAATGAGCAGTTCTTC.

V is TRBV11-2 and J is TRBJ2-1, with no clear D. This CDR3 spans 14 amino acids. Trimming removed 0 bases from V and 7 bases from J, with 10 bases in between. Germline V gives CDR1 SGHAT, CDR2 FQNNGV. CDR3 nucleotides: TGTGCCAGCAGCTTAGATCATGGGCCGAATGAGCAGTTCTTC. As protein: CASSLDHGPNEQFF. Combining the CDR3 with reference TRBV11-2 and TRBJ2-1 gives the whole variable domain EAGVAQSPRYKIIEKRQSVAFWCNPISGHATLYWYQQILGQGPKLLIQFQNNGVVDDSQLPKDRFSAERLKGVDSTLKIQPAKLEDSAVYLCASSLDHGPNEQFFGPGTRLTVL.

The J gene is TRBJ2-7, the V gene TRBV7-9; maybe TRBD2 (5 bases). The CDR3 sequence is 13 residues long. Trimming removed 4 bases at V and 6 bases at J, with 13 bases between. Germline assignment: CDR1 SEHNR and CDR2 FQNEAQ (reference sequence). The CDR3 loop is CASSSGRGIEQYF. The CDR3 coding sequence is TGTGCCAGCAGCTCCGGACGGGGTATCGAGCAGTACTTC.